This T cell receptor (beta chain) emerged from a study of T cells expressing NK-cell markers. TCRdb re-called the 5' RACE reads and gives one entry per CDR3 protein, without DNA. Its table records more than 250,000 distinct CDR3 sequences. This CDR3 spans 19 amino acids. CDR1 MNHEY and CDR2 SVGAGI come from the germline V gene. The J gene is TRBJ2-7, the V gene TRBV6-5; TCRdb names TRBD1, which stays unverified in the absence of DNA. The TCR sequence derives from a man aged 18 to 30 in good health. Sequencing was done on a sample of blood T cells: a sorted CD56 or NKG2C T cell subset, CD4+ or CD8+ T cells, or bulk PBMC T cells (not recorded which). This chain's CDR3 is CASSYKGRGPRAGAYEQYF.